These 24 T cell receptor beta chains came from one sample sequenced in a study of cytomegalovirus exposure and HLA in healthy donors. A multiplex PCR was run with 60 Vbeta primers and 13 Jbeta primers. Sequencing was performed with immunoSEQ multiplex PCR; in TCRdb, only in-frame clones are kept and a portion is missing. Of about 110,000 clones in the sample, roughly three fifths were seen once. Sequenced material: PBMCs. These receptors came from a man aged 25 to 40 in good health and CMV-seropositive.

This clone was recorded once. Here the CDR3 omits its conserved ending phenylalanine or tryptophan, so a read error is the likely source. The gene calls are TRBV6-5 and TRBJ1-2; D ambiguous. Germline values: CDR1 MNHEY, CDR2 SVGAGI. This CDR3 spans 13 amino acids. With 4 bases removed from V and 4 bases from J, the gap between germline ends came to 10 bases. The CDR3 loop is CASSWMRSYGYTL. For the CDR3, the DNA is TGTGCCAGCAGTTGGATGAGGTCCTATGGCTACACCCTC.

V gene TRBV7-9 combines with J gene TRBJ1-2; 10 positions agree with TRBD1. This CDR3 has 14 amino acids. Germline assignment: CDR1 SEHNR and CDR2 FQNEAQ (reference sequence). The trim removed 4 bases at V and 5 bases at J, leaving 4 bases unmatched. The CDR3, as DNA: TGTGCCAGCAGCTCTCTGGACAGGGGGTATGGCTACACCTTC. Amino acid sequence: CASSSLDRGYGYTF.

The chain employs TRBV9 and TRBJ2-3; a weak D match, TRBD2 (6 bases). Germline-derived CDR1 and CDR2 are SGDLS and YYNGEE. Trimming removed 2 bases from V and 2 bases from J, with 9 bases in between. The CDR3 is 14 amino acids. The CDR3: CASSVEGSTDTQYF. CDR3 coding DNA: TGTGCCAGCAGCGTGGAGGGGTCCACAGATACGCAGTATTTT.

The chain employs TRBV9 and TRBJ2-7, with unresolved D. The CDR3 totals 13 residues. V was cut by 0 bases and J by 3 bases, with 7 bases left in between. CDR1 is SGDLS, CDR2 YYNGEE, per germline. The CDR3 is CASSVENGYEQYF. CDR3 bases: TGTGCCAGCAGCGTAGAAAACGGCTACGAGCAGTACTTC.

This clone appeared once. V usage is TRBV6-4 and J usage is TRBJ2-3, with 9 positions matching TRBD2. The germline V gene has CDR1 MRHNA and CDR2 SNTAGT. CDR3 length: 15 residues. The junction had 7 bases not matched to a gene; V was cut back by 5 bases and J by 4 bases. The CDR3 loop is CASSLSGGRSDTQYF. CDR3 nucleotide sequence: TGTGCCAGCAGTCTTAGCGGGGGAAGGTCAGATACGCAGTATTTT.

The sample holds a few counts of this clone. The chain combines TRBV9 with TRBJ1-2, with D possibly being TRBD1 (5 bases). The CDR3 covers 14 residues. With 0 bases removed from V and 4 bases from J, the gap between germline ends came to 10 bases. CDR1 and CDR2 (germline): SGDLS, YYNGEE. CDR3 DNA sequence: TGTGCCAGCAGCGTAGCCCAGGGAAGCTATGGCTACACCTTC. Translation: CASSVAQGSYGYTF.

Worth noting for this clone: This may be a read error, as it is one base from a much larger clone. The rearrangement joins TRBV19 to TRBJ1-5; D not certain. This CDR3 region has 12 residues. CDR1 LNHDA and CDR2 SQIVND come from the germline V gene (reference sequence). Written as DNA, the CDR3 is TGTACCAGTAGTCAAATGTTCCAGCCCCAGCATTTT. Its protein product is CTSSQMFQPQHF.

The chain couples TRBV19 to TRBJ1-5; D unclear. The CDR3 contains 13 residues. Germline V gene lookup returns CDR1 LNHDA and CDR2 SQIVND (reference sequence). With 7 bases removed from V and 2 bases from J, the gap between germline ends came to 9 bases. CDR3: CASTPGGNQPQHF. In DNA form, the CDR3 reads TGTGCCAGTACACCCGGAGGCAATCAGCCCCAGCATTTT.

The genes are TRBV2 and TRBJ1-5, with D tentatively TRBD1 (6 bases). Trimming removed 6 bases from V and 0 bases from J, with 15 bases in between. Germline loops: CDR1 SNHLY, CDR2 FYNNEI. There are 16 residues in the CDR3. The CDR3 DNA is TGTGCCAGCAGCGCACAGGGACCTTATAGCAATCAGCCCCAGCATTTT. Protein sequence: CASSAQGPYSNQPQHF.

The chain recombines TRBV6-5 with TRBJ2-1; D might be TRBD2 (5 bases). CDR1 is MNHEY, CDR2 SVGAGI, per germline. Trimming took off 2 bases at V and 7 bases at J, with 6 bases between the two ends. The CDR3 sequence is 12 residues long. The CDR3 is CASSYGGNEQFF. CDR3 nucleotides: TGTGCCAGCAGTTACGGCGGGAATGAGCAGTTCTTC.

This clone turned up a few times. This sequence joins TRBV5-6 and TRBJ2-5, with 9 nucleotides matching TRBD2. Germline trimming cut 2 bases from V and 5 bases from J; bases unmatched to any gene: 10. The germline CDR1 and CDR2 sequences are SGHDT and YYEEEE. CDR3 length: 16 residues. The CDR3: CASSLGSGGRGETQYF. DNA for the CDR3: TGTGCCAGCAGCTTAGGAAGCGGGGGGCGGGGTGAGACCCAGTACTTC. The whole variable domain, filled in from reference TRBV5-6 and TRBJ2-5, reads DAGVTQSPTHLIKTRGQQVTLRCSPKSGHDTVSWYQQALGQGPQFIFQYYEEEERQRGNFPDRFSGHQFPNYSSELNVNALLLGDSALYLCASSLGSGGRGETQYFGPGTRLLVL.

J is TRBJ2-7 and V is TRBV2; TRBD2 matches 8 bases. Germline V CDR1 and CDR2: SNHLY, FYNNEI. Germline trimming cut 6 bases from V and 4 bases from J; bases unmatched to any gene: 5. CDR3 length equals 13 residues. The CDR3 coding sequence is TGTGCCAGCAGGGATAGCGGGGAATACGAGCAGTACTTC. This encodes CASRDSGEYEQYF.

This chain's CDR3 is CSVESRGTSTYEQYF. The CDR3 coding sequence is TGCAGCGTTGAATCTCGAGGGACATCCACCTACGAGCAGTACTTC. The V gene is TRBV29-1, the J gene TRBJ2-7; a possible D gene is TRBD1 (6 bases). This CDR3 region has 15 residues. V was trimmed by 2 bases and J by 2 bases, leaving 16 bases between them. CDR1 is SQVTM and CDR2 is ANQGSEA in the germline V gene.

The chain carries TRBV7-9 and TRBJ2-3; D is possibly TRBD1 (6 bases). The germline V gene has CDR1 SEHNR and CDR2 FQNEAQ (reference sequence). The ends were cut back, 5 bases at V and 4 bases at J, with 10 bases in the middle. The CDR3 length is 13 residues. CDR3 in DNA: TGTGCCAGCAGCCGGGCAGGGGCAGATACGCAGTATTTT. Translating it yields CASSRAGADTQYF.

This clone came up once. The CDR3 is CASSERGMTGVETQYF. The DNA for the CDR3 is TGTGCCAGCAGTGAAAGGGGGATGACAGGGGTAGAGACCCAGTACTTC. The chain combines TRBV6-1 with TRBJ2-5, with TRBD1 identical over 8 bases. CDR1 MNHNS and CDR2 SASEGT come from the germline V gene. J gave up 4 bases and V 2 bases, and 9 bases lay outside the gene matches. The CDR3 sequence is 16 residues long.

This clone occurred once. Distinct nucleotide sequences in the sample also encode this CDR3. V usage is TRBV5-1 and J usage is TRBJ2-3; maybe TRBD2 (6 bases). CDR1 SGHRS and CDR2 YFSETQ come from the germline V gene. This CDR3 comprises 14 residues. Trimming shortened V by 0 bases and J by 6 bases, and 11 bases separated the two germline ends. CDR3 DNA: TGCGCCAGCAGCTTGGGACTAGGGTTGGATACGCAGTATTTT. The encoded protein is CASSLGLGLDTQYF.

This chain uses TRBV5-6 with TRBJ2-7; 7 bases map to TRBD2. The CDR3 sequence is 15 residues long. The junction had 4 bases not matched to a gene; V was cut back by 1 base and J by 0 bases. The germline CDR1 and CDR2 sequences are SGHDT and YYEEEE. CDR3 region: CASSLRLAVSYEQYF. For the CDR3, the DNA is TGTGCCAGCAGCTTGAGGCTAGCGGTCTCCTACGAGCAGTACTTC.

The rearrangement uses TRBV27 and TRBJ1-2; D is ambiguous. The CDR3 has 14 residues. Germline V gives CDR1 MNHEY, CDR2 SMNVEV (reference sequence). Trimming took off 3 bases at V and 4 bases at J, with 12 bases between the two ends. CDR3 nucleotide sequence: TGTGCCAGCAGTTTTGCCTTAGAGGGCTATGGCTACACCTTC. As protein: CASSFALEGYGYTF.

The sample holds one count of this clone. The chain joins TRBV5-4 to TRBJ2-7; maybe TRBD1 (6 bases). CDR3 size: 14 residues. Germline V gene lookup returns CDR1 SGHNT and CDR2 YYREEE (reference sequence). V was pared by 2 bases and J by 2 bases, with 11 bases between. This CDR3 is CASSFGTSAYEQYF. The DNA for the CDR3 is TGTGCCAGCAGCTTCGGGACATCAGCCTACGAGCAGTACTTC.

The V and J genes are TRBV27 and TRBJ1-5; D remains ambiguous. Germline V gives CDR1 MNHEY, CDR2 SMNVEV (reference sequence). V gave up 10 bases and J gave up 0 bases, with 16 bases separating them. This CDR3 contains 15 residues. The CDR3 here is CATKVYRDSNQPQHF. The CDR3 nucleotides read TGTGCCACCAAAGTCTACCGGGATAGCAATCAGCCCCAGCATTTT.

This clone is a singleton in its sample. The chain links TRBV4-1 to TRBJ1-5; D ambiguous. CDR1 is MGHRA and CDR2 is YSYEKL in the germline V gene. The V and J ends lost 0 bases and 0 bases respectively, with 12 bases between them. CDR3 length: 17 amino acids. The CDR3 protein is CASSQEVTVISNQPQHF. DNA for the CDR3: TGCGCCAGCAGCCAAGAAGTAACAGTCATTAGCAATCAGCCCCAGCATTTT.

V gene TRBV18 combines with J gene TRBJ1-2, with D possibly being TRBD1 (6 bases). Germline CDR1 is KGHSH and CDR2 is LQKENI. V dropped 3 bases and J dropped 8 bases, with 22 bases sitting between them. The CDR3 has 16 amino acids. Here the CDR3 DNA reads TGTGCCAGCTCACCTTCCCGGGACATCCCAAGTTGGGGCTACACCTTC. Protein: CASSPSRDIPSWGYTF. The entire variable domain, with the rest obtained from reference TRBV18 and TRBJ1-2, is as follows: NAGVMQNPRHLVRRRGQEARLRCSPMKGHSHVYWYRQLPEEGLKFMVYLQKENIIDESGMPKERFSAEFPKEGPSILRIQQVVRGDSAAYFCASSPSRDIPSWGYTFGSGTRLTVV.

The V and J genes are TRBV5-4 and TRBJ2-2, with 9 bases identical to TRBD2. CDR1 SGHNT and CDR2 YYREEE come from the germline V gene (reference sequence). CDR3 length: 16 residues. Unmatched junction bases numbered 6, after V lost 0 bases and J lost 6 bases. The CDR3 is CASSLEGGGAPGELFF. Written as DNA, the CDR3 is TGTGCCAGCAGCTTGGAAGGCGGGGGGGCACCCGGGGAGCTGTTTTTT.

The CDR3: CASSYSSQDGYTF. In nucleotides, the CDR3 is TGTGCCAGCAGTTACTCGAGCCAGGATGGCTACACCTTC. J is TRBJ1-2 and V is TRBV6-5; D is undetermined. The ends were cut back, 0 bases at V and 6 bases at J, with 8 bases in the middle. Germline V gene lookup returns CDR1 MNHEY and CDR2 SVGAGI. The length of the CDR3 is 13 residues.